This is a list of T cell receptor beta chains from one sample in a study of cytomegalovirus exposure and HLA in healthy donors. Measured with immunoSEQ multiplex PCR; TCRdb has only the in-frame clones, and not every one. The sample contains about 95,000 clones, 85% of which appear only once. Material: PBMCs. These receptors were collected from a man between 18 and 35 years old in good health and CMV-seropositive. Both conserved end residues are part of each CDR3. The D gene is left open where the match is weak. Only some rows state a clone size, as once, few, many or a class for expanded clones.

V	J	size	D	DNA	CDR3
TRBV29-1	TRBJ2-3	once	TRBD2	TGCAGCGGGGTGGAGCGGGAGAAAGATACGCAGTATTTT	CSGVEREKDTQYF
TRBV4-1	TRBJ1-5	NA	NA	TGCGCCAGCAGCCCGGGCATAGCAGGGGAGGGTCAGCCCCAGCATTTT	CASSPGIAGEGQPQHF
TRBV7-8	TRBJ1-2	few	TRBD1	TGTGCCAGCAGCTCCGGGACAGGGGGGAACTATGGCTACACCTTC	CASSSGTGGNYGYTF
TRBV19	TRBJ2-7	medium-sized	NA	TGTGCCAGTAGGGTGACAGGTAGTAGCTACGAGCAGTACTTC	CASRVTGSSYEQYF
TRBV30	TRBJ2-1	NA	TRBD2	TGTGCCTGGAGAAAATCGGCGGGAGCCTACAATGAGCAGTTCTTC	CAWRKSAGAYNEQFF
TRBV27	TRBJ2-1	NA	NA	TGTGCCAGCAGTTTCCGGAATGAGCAGTTCTTC	CASSFRNEQFF
TRBV4-2	TRBJ2-1	NA	TRBD1	TGTGCCAGCAGCCAGATGGACAGGGACAATGAGCAGTTCTTC	CASSQMDRDNEQFF
TRBV29-1	TRBJ1-2	NA	NA	TGCAGCGTTGAAATCCAGGGCCTTAACTATGGCTACACCTTC	CSVEIQGLNYGYTF
TRBV28	TRBJ1-5	once	NA	TGTGCCAGCAGTTTGACTCCTCTCCCTCAGCCCCAGCATTTT	CASSLTPLPQPQHF
TRBV5-1	TRBJ2-1	NA	TRBD2	TGCGCCAGCGGTGGGACTAGCGCGGGTGAGCAGTTCTTC	CASGGTSAGEQFF
TRBV11-3	TRBJ1-5	NA	NA	TGTGCCATCGGGAGCTGGTGGACAAATCAGCCCCAGCATTTT	CAIGSWWTNQPQHF
TRBV2	TRBJ2-1	few	TRBD2	TGTGCCAGCACCGGGGGGGCTATAGCGGACGGAGGAATCTTC	CASTGGAIADGGIF
TRBV11-2	TRBJ1-1	NA	TRBD1	TGTGCCAGCAGCTTAACAGGGGTTATCGCTGAAGCTTTCTTT	CASSLTGVIAEAFF
TRBV28	TRBJ1-1	NA	NA	TGTGCCAGCAGTTCCACAGGTACTGAAGCTTTCTTT	CASSSTGTEAFF
TRBV6-6	TRBJ1-3	once	TRBD1	TGTGCCAGCAGCCTACAGGGGGCGCGGGGAAACACCATATATTTT	CASSLQGARGNTIYF
TRBV30	TRBJ2-1	NA	TRBD1	TGTGCCTGGAGTTCCCGGGACAGAGCTTTCTACAATGAGCAGTTCTTC	CAWSSRDRAFYNEQFF
TRBV4-1	TRBJ1-4	NA	NA	TGCGCCAGCAGCCAAGATCATAGGGGTTCTAATGAAAAACTGTTTTTT	CASSQDHRGSNEKLFF
TRBV28	TRBJ2-7	NA	TRBD1	TGTGCCAGCAGTCACCCCGATGGACAGGGGGACTACGAGCAGTACTTC	CASSHPDGQGDYEQYF
TRBV27	TRBJ1-3	NA	NA	TGTGCCAGCAGTTGGACGCGGGTCTCTGGAAACACCATATATTTT	CASSWTRVSGNTIYF
TRBV11-1	TRBJ2-3	NA	NA	TGTGCCAGCAGCTTCAGCGAGTTTAGCACAGATACGCAGTATTTT	CASSFSEFSTDTQYF
TRBV10-3	TRBJ2-1	NA	TRBD1	TGTGCCATCAGTCCGGGACAGGAATACAATGAGCAGTTCTTC	CAISPGQEYNEQFF
TRBV7-8	TRBJ2-7	NA	TRBD2	TGTGCCAGCAGCTCTAGCGGGAAGGGGTACGAGCAGTACTTC	CASSSSGKGYEQYF
TRBV28	TRBJ1-2	once	NA	TGTGCCAGCAGGGGCTGGGACACCATACAGGGCACCTTC	CASRGWDTIQGTF
TRBV19	TRBJ1-5	NA	NA	TGTGCCAGTAGTATGGCAGGGGCAGGGACAAATCAGCCCCAGCATTTT	CASSMAGAGTNQPQHF
TRBV6-1	TRBJ2-3	NA	NA	TGTGCCAGCACCGAGGACAAATCGGATACGCAGTATTTT	CASTEDKSDTQYF
TRBV7-3	TRBJ2-1	NA	TRBD2	TGTGCCAGCAGCTTAGGTCTAGCGGCGAGCTCCTACAATGAGCAGTTCTTC	CASSLGLAASSYNEQFF
TRBV9	TRBJ1-2	NA	TRBD1	TGTGCCAGCAGCGGATGGGGGGACAGAAACTATGGCTACACCTTC	CASSGWGDRNYGYTF